This TCR beta chain emerged from a study of long-term antiretroviral therapy in people with HIV. Broader study findings: Every time point showed a repertoire led by clones expanded before ART. The study found that diversity rose after ART but stayed below transplant donor controls. In HIV, the repertoires covered a tighter span of CDR3 lengths than in controls.

As for this clone: Antigen: not known.

It was version v3.0 of the immunoSEQ assay that was run at survey level. The method was immunoSEQ multiplex PCR; TCRdb's version includes in-frame clones alone and lacks a portion of them. The table includes 20,000 to 30,000 clones, around 80% detected once. Two or more post-ART PBMC samples, plus at least one pre-ART sample, were available for each donor. J lost 4 bases, V lost 0 bases, and 6 bases had no gene match. The CDR3 has 16 residues. In germline, CDR1 is SGDLS, CDR2 YYNGEE. The receptor was isolated from a man aged 18-30 years with HIV. The chain employs TRBV9 and TRBJ2-5, with 10 bases fitting TRBD2. The sample consisted of unsorted PBMCs, taken 3 years after starting antiretroviral therapy. CDR3 residues: CASSVGSAGGLETQYF. The CDR3 nucleotides are TGTGCCAGCAGCGTAGGCTCAGCGGGGGGGCTAGAGACCCAGTACTTC.